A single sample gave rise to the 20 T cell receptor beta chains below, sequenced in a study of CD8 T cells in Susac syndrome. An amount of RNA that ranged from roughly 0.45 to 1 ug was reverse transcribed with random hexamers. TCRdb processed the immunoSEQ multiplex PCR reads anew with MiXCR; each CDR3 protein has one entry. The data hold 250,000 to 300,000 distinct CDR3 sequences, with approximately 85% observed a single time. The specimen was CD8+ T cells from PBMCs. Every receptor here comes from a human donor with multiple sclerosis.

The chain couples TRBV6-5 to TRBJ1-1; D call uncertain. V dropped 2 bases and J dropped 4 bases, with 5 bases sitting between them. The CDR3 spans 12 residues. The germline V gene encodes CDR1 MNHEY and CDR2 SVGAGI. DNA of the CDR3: TGTGCCAGCAGTTACAAGGGCACTGAAGCTTTCTTT. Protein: CASSYKGTEAFF.

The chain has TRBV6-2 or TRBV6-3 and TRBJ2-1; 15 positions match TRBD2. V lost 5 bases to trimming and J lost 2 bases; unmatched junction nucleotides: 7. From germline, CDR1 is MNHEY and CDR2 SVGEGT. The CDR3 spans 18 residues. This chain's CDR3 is CASSIGTSGRLTYNEQFF. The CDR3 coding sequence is TGTGCCAGCAGTATCGGGACTAGCGGGAGGCTGACCTACAATGAGCAGTTCTTC.

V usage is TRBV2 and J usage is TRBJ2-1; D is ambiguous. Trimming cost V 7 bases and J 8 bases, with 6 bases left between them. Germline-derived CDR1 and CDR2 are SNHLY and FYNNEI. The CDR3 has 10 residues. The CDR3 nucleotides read TGTGCCAGCAATGGTTATGAGCAGTTCTTC. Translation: CASNGYEQFF.

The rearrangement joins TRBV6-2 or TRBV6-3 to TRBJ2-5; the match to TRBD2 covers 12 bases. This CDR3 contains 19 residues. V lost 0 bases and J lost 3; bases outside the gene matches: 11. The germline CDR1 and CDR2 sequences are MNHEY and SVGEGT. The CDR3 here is CASSYSTSGRLVLEETQYF. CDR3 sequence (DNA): TGTGCCAGCAGTTACTCGACTAGCGGGAGACTAGTACTAGAAGAGACCCAGTACTTC.

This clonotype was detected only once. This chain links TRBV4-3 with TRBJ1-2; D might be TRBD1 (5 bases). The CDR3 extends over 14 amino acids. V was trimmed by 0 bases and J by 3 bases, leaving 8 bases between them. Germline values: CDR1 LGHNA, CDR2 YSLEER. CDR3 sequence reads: CASSQDTGDYGYTF. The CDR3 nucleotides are TGCGCCAGCAGCCAAGATACGGGGGACTATGGCTACACCTTC.

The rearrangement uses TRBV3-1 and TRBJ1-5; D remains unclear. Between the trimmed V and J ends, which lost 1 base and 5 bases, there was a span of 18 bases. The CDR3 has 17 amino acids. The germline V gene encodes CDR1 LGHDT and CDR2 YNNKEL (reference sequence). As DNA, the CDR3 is TGTGCCAGCAGCCAAGGGTGGGGTGAGGGAATGGATCAGCCCCAGCATTTT. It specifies CASSQGWGEGMDQPQHF.

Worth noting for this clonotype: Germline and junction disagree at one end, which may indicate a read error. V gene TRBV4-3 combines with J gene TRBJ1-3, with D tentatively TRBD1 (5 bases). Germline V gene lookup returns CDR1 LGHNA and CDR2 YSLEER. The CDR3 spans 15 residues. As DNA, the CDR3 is TGCGCCAGCAGCCAAGATGCAGGGCTAGGAAGCACCATATATTTT. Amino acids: CASSQDAGLGSTIYF.

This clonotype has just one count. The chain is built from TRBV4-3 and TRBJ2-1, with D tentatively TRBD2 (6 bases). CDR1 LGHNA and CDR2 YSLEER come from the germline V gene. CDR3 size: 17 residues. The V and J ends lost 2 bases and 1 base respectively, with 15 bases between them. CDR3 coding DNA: TGCGCCAGCAGCCAACAAGTTGCGGGACCTTCCTACAATGAGCAGTTCTTC. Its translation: CASSQQVAGPSYNEQFF.

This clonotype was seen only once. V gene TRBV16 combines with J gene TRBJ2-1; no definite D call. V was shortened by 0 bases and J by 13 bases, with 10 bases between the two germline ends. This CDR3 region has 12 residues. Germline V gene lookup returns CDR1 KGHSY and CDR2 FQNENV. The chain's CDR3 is CASSQSEWEQFF. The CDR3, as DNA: TGTGCCAGCAGCCAATCAGAGTGGGAACAGTTCTTC.

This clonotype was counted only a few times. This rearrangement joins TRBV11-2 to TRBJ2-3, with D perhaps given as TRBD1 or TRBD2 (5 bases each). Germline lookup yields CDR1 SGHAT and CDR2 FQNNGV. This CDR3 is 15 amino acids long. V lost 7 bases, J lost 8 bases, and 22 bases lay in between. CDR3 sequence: CASNIPGSAQVTQYF. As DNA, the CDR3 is TGTGCCAGCAATATTCCAGGGAGTGCACAAGTTACGCAGTATTTT. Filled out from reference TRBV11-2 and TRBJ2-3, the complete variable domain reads EAGVAQSPRYKIIEKRQSVAFWCNPISGHATLYWYQQILGQGPKLLIQFQNNGVVDDSQLPKDRFSAERLKGVDSTLKIQPAKLEDSAVYLCASNIPGSAQVTQYFGPGTRLTVL.

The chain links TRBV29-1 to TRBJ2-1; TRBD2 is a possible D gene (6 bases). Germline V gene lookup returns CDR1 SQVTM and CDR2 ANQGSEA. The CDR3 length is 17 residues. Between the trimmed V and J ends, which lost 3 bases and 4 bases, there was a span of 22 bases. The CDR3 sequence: CSVDEWGSGAPYNEQFF. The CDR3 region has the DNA TGCAGCGTTGACGAATGGGGTAGCGGAGCACCGTACAATGAGCAGTTCTTC.

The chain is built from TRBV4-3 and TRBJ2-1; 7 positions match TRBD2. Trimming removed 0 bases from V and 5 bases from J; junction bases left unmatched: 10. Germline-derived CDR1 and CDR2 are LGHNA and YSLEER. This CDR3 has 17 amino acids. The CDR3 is CASSQDLVRLADNEQFF. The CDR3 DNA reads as TGCGCCAGCAGCCAAGATTTAGTAAGGCTAGCGGACAATGAGCAGTTCTTC.

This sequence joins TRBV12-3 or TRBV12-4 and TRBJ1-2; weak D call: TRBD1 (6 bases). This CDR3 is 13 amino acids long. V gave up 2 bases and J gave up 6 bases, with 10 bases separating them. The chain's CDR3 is CASSLQGKDGYTF. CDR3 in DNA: TGTGCCAGCAGTTTACAGGGGAAGGATGGCTACACCTTC.

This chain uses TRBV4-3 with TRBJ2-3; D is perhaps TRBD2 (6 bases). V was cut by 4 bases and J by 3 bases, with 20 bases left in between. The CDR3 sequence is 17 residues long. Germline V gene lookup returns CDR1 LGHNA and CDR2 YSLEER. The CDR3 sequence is CASSLRPPGEVTDTQYF. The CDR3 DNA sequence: TGCGCCAGCAGCCTCCGGCCCCCGGGAGAGGTTACAGATACGCAGTATTTT.

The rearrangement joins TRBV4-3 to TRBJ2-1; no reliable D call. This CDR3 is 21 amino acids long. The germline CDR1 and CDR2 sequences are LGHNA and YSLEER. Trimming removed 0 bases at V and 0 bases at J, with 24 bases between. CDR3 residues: CASSQDSESVFALHSYNEQFF. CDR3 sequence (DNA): TGCGCCAGCAGCCAAGATAGTGAATCAGTGTTTGCCCTCCACTCCTACAATGAGCAGTTCTTC.

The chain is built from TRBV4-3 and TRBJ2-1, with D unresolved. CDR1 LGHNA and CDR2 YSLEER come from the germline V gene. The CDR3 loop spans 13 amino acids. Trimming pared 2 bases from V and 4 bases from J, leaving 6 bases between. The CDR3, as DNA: TGCGCCAGCAGCCAATTCAAATACAATGAGCAGTTCTTC. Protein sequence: CASSQFKYNEQFF.

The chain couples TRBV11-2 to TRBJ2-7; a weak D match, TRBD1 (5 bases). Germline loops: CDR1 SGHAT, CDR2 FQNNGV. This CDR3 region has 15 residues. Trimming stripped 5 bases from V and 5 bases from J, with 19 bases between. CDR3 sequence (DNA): TGTGCCAGCAGCCTACTGGGCGGATTCAGGGACGAGCAGTACTTC. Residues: CASSLLGGFRDEQYF.

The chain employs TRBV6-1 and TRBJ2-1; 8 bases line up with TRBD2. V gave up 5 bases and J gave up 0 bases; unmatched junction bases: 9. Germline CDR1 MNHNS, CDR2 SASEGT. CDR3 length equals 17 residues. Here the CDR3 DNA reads TGTGCCAGCAGTCCAGTGTCGGGAGGGAGCTCCTACAATGAGCAGTTCTTC. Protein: CASSPVSGGSSYNEQFF.

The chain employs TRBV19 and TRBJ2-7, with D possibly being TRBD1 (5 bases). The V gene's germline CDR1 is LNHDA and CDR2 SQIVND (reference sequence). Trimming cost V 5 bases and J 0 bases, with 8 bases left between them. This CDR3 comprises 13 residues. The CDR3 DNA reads TGTGCCAGTAGTTTGGACACCTCCTACGAGCAGTACTTC. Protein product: CASSLDTSYEQYF.

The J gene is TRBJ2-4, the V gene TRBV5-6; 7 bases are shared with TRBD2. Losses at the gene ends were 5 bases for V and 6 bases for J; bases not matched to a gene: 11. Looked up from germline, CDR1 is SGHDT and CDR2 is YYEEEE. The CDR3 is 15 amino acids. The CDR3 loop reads CASRGGPGVTNIQYF. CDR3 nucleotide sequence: TGTGCCAGCAGGGGAGGGCCTGGAGTAACAAACATTCAGTACTTC.